Listed below are T cell receptor beta chains from one sample, sequenced in a study of CD8+ T cells in alopecia areata. Here immunoSEQ multiplex PCR was the method, and the copy in TCRdb shows in-frame clones only, minus some. The sample contains some 99,000 clones, about 64% of which appear only once. Sequences were derived from CD8+ T cells sorted from blood, sampled at week 4, from a patient treated with tofacitinib. These receptors all stem from a human donor with alopecia areata. CDR3s include the opening cysteine and the closing phenylalanine or tryptophan. Fields, in order: V gene, J gene, D gene, clone size, CDR3 protein, CDR3 DNA. A D gene is named only where the DNA matches it firmly. The size entry is marked missing in some rows and otherwise reads once, few, many or a size class.

v_call: TRBV9
j_call: TRBJ2-1
d_call: TRBD1
clone_size: few
cdr3_aa: CASSAGGGQGFYNEQFF
cdr3_nt: TGTGCCAGCAGCGCCGGAGGGGGACAGGGCTTTTACAATGAGCAGTTCTTC

v_call: TRBV23-1
j_call: TRBJ1-6
d_call: .
clone_size: few
cdr3_aa: CAGTGKLDNSPLHF
cdr3_nt: TGCGCGGGTACAGGGAAACTTGATAATTCACCCCTCCACTTT

v_call: TRBV4-1
j_call: TRBJ1-2
d_call: .
clone_size: .
cdr3_aa: CASSQDRYGYTF
cdr3_nt: TGCGCCAGCAGCCAAGATCGGTATGGCTACACCTTC

v_call: TRBV5-4
j_call: TRBJ2-5
d_call: .
clone_size: .
cdr3_aa: CASSPGPLPGDQYF
cdr3_nt: TGTGCCAGCAGCCCGGGACCTTTACCTGGGGACCAGTACTTC

v_call: TRBV4-3
j_call: TRBJ2-1
d_call: .
clone_size: .
cdr3_aa: CASSQAPWGEQFF
cdr3_nt: TGCGCCAGCAGCCAAGCCCCCTGGGGTGAGCAGTTCTTC

v_call: TRBV4-3
j_call: TRBJ2-7
d_call: TRBD2
clone_size: .
cdr3_aa: CASSQGAGDYEQYF
cdr3_nt: TGCGCCAGCAGCCAAGGTGCGGGAGACTACGAGCAGTACTTC

v_call: TRBV27
j_call: TRBJ2-7
d_call: .
clone_size: .
cdr3_aa: CASSLAGNEQYF
cdr3_nt: TGTGCCAGCAGTTTGGCGGGGAACGAGCAGTACTTC

v_call: TRBV7-9
j_call: TRBJ2-2
d_call: .
clone_size: .
cdr3_aa: CASSARLVELFF
cdr3_nt: TGTGCCAGCAGCGCTCGTCTTGTGGAGCTGTTTTTT

v_call: TRBV7-9
j_call: TRBJ2-5
d_call: .
clone_size: .
cdr3_aa: CASSWVSDSETQYF
cdr3_nt: TGTGCCAGCAGCTGGGTTAGCGATAGCGAGACCCAGTACTTC

v_call: TRBV7-9
j_call: TRBJ2-7
d_call: TRBD1
clone_size: .
cdr3_aa: CASSPATGTAIYEQYF
cdr3_nt: TGTGCCAGCAGCCCAGCCACCGGGACAGCCATCTACGAGCAGTACTTC

v_call: TRBV5-6
j_call: TRBJ1-1
d_call: .
clone_size: .
cdr3_aa: CASSLGARNTEAFF
cdr3_nt: TGTGCCAGCAGCTTGGGTGCCAGGAACACTGAAGCTTTCTTT

v_call: TRBV6-5
j_call: TRBJ2-1
d_call: TRBD2
clone_size: .
cdr3_aa: CATRGSGSDEQFF
cdr3_nt: TGTGCCACCAGGGGTAGCGGGAGCGATGAGCAGTTCTTC

v_call: TRBV19
j_call: TRBJ1-2
d_call: .
clone_size: .
cdr3_aa: CASSLTESYGYTF
cdr3_nt: TGTGCCAGTAGTCTAACGGAGTCTTATGGCTACACCTTC

v_call: TRBV10-3
j_call: TRBJ2-5
d_call: .
clone_size: few
cdr3_aa: CAISDPDLGRTQYF
cdr3_nt: TGTGCCATCAGTGACCCGGACTTAGGTCGGACCCAGTACTTC

v_call: TRBV5-6
j_call: TRBJ1-5
d_call: .
clone_size: .
cdr3_aa: CASLRGLYSNQPQHF
cdr3_nt: TGTGCCAGCTTAAGGGGCCTCTATAGCAATCAGCCCCAGCATTTT

v_call: TRBV29-1
j_call: TRBJ2-6
d_call: .
clone_size: few
cdr3_aa: CSVAPGRSSGANVLTF
cdr3_nt: TGCAGCGTCGCCCCCGGACGGAGCTCTGGGGCCAACGTCCTGACTTTC

v_call: TRBV2
j_call: TRBJ1-2
d_call: TRBD1
clone_size: .
cdr3_aa: CASGQEQDYGYTF
cdr3_nt: TGTGCCAGCGGACAGGAGCAAGACTATGGCTACACCTTC

v_call: TRBV29-1
j_call: TRBJ2-1
d_call: .
clone_size: .
cdr3_aa: CSAGDRNYNEQFF
cdr3_nt: TGCAGCGCCGGAGACAGAAACTACAATGAGCAGTTCTTC

v_call: TRBV6-6
j_call: TRBJ2-7
d_call: TRBD2
clone_size: few
cdr3_aa: CASSLPPQRGLYEQYF
cdr3_nt: TGTGCCAGCAGTTTACCCCCCCAGCGGGGGTTATACGAGCAGTACTTC

v_call: TRBV28
j_call: TRBJ1-5
d_call: TRBD1
clone_size: few
cdr3_aa: CASSFTRTGGVQPQHF
cdr3_nt: TGTGCCAGCAGTTTCACCCGGACAGGGGGGGTTCAGCCCCAGCATTTT

v_call: TRBV30
j_call: TRBJ2-7
d_call: .
clone_size: .
cdr3_aa: CAWSVGGSYEQYF
cdr3_nt: TGTGCCTGGAGTGTGGGCGGGTCCTACGAGCAGTACTTC

v_call: TRBV29-1
j_call: TRBJ1-2
d_call: .
clone_size: .
cdr3_aa: CSVEDREVAYYGYTF
cdr3_nt: TGCAGCGTTGAAGATAGGGAAGTGGCCTACTATGGCTACACCTTC

v_call: TRBV5-6
j_call: TRBJ2-7
d_call: .
clone_size: few
cdr3_aa: CASSQTYEQYF
cdr3_nt: TGTGCCAGCAGCCAAACCTACGAGCAGTACTTC

v_call: TRBV28
j_call: TRBJ1-5
d_call: .
clone_size: .
cdr3_aa: CASSLGQFLGPQHF
cdr3_nt: TGTGCCAGCAGTTTGGGTCAGTTCCTGGGGCCCCAGCATTTT

v_call: TRBV29-1
j_call: TRBJ1-2
d_call: .
clone_size: .
cdr3_aa: CSVGGQTNYGYTF
cdr3_nt: TGCAGCGTTGGTGGGCAGACCAACTATGGCTACACCTTC

v_call: TRBV27
j_call: TRBJ1-2
d_call: .
clone_size: .
cdr3_aa: CASRTGFYGYTF
cdr3_nt: TGTGCCAGCAGAACAGGTTTCTATGGCTACACCTTC

v_call: TRBV14
j_call: TRBJ2-5
d_call: TRBD1
clone_size: once
cdr3_aa: CASSHMGQGRETQYF
cdr3_nt: TGTGCCAGCAGCCACATGGGACAGGGTCGGGAGACCCAGTACTTC

v_call: TRBV9
j_call: TRBJ1-5
d_call: .
clone_size: .
cdr3_aa: CASSVSDTTNQPQHF
cdr3_nt: TGTGCCAGCAGTGTATCTGACACCACCAATCAGCCCCAGCATTTT

v_call: TRBV30
j_call: TRBJ2-3
d_call: .
clone_size: .
cdr3_aa: CAWSVGGITDTQYF
cdr3_nt: TGTGCCTGGAGTGTCGGCGGGATAACAGATACGCAGTATTTT

v_call: TRBV11-2
j_call: TRBJ2-7
d_call: TRBD1
clone_size: .
cdr3_aa: CASSLEMTGMRAYEQYF
cdr3_nt: TGTGCCAGCAGCTTAGAAATGACAGGGATGAGAGCCTACGAGCAGTACTTC

v_call: TRBV7-9
j_call: TRBJ1-4
d_call: TRBD1
clone_size: .
cdr3_aa: CASSSTGGNEKLFF
cdr3_nt: TGTGCCAGCAGCTCGACAGGGGGTAATGAAAAACTGTTTTTT

v_call: TRBV7-9
j_call: TRBJ1-1
d_call: .
clone_size: few
cdr3_aa: CASTPGRGENTEAFF
cdr3_nt: TGTGCCAGCACTCCCGGGCGGGGTGAGAACACTGAAGCTTTCTTT

v_call: TRBV15
j_call: TRBJ1-5
d_call: .
clone_size: .
cdr3_aa: CATSRGAANQPQHF
cdr3_nt: TGTGCCACCAGCAGAGGGGCAGCTAATCAGCCCCAGCATTTT

v_call: TRBV4-1
j_call: TRBJ1-6
d_call: .
clone_size: few
cdr3_aa: CASSQVDVDYKSSYNSPLHF
cdr3_nt: TGCGCCAGCAGCCAAGTAGACGTAGACTATAAGAGCTCCTATAATTCACCCCTCCACTTT

v_call: TRBV5-6
j_call: TRBJ2-7
d_call: .
clone_size: .
cdr3_aa: CASSWITGPGDEQYF
cdr3_nt: TGTGCCAGCAGCTGGATTACAGGGCCCGGGGACGAGCAGTACTTC

v_call: TRBV7-9
j_call: TRBJ2-7
d_call: .
clone_size: many
cdr3_aa: CASSAEWGEEQYF
cdr3_nt: TGTGCCAGCAGCGCAGAGTGGGGGGAAGAGCAGTACTTC

v_call: TRBV7-9
j_call: TRBJ1-2
d_call: .
clone_size: .
cdr3_aa: CASSFSGYGYGYTF
cdr3_nt: TGTGCCAGCAGCTTTTCAGGTTACGGCTATGGCTACACCTTC

v_call: TRBV29-1
j_call: TRBJ1-1
d_call: .
clone_size: .
cdr3_aa: CSVDVMGETEAFF
cdr3_nt: TGCAGCGTTGATGTCATGGGGGAGACTGAAGCTTTCTTT

v_call: TRBV5-6
j_call: TRBJ2-3
d_call: TRBD2
clone_size: .
cdr3_aa: CASSFEAGTDTQYF
cdr3_nt: TGTGCCAGCAGCTTCGAAGCGGGAACAGATACGCAGTATTTT

v_call: TRBV27
j_call: TRBJ2-4
d_call: TRBD1
clone_size: .
cdr3_aa: CASRGQGWDIQYF
cdr3_nt: TGTGCCAGCAGGGGACAGGGGTGGGACATTCAGTACTTC

v_call: TRBV5-6
j_call: TRBJ2-1
d_call: .
clone_size: .
cdr3_aa: CASSLIPGTGNEQFF
cdr3_nt: TGTGCCAGCAGCTTAATCCCAGGGACCGGCAATGAGCAGTTCTTC

v_call: TRBV14
j_call: TRBJ2-2
d_call: TRBD1
clone_size: .
cdr3_aa: CASSRGQVLNTGELFF
cdr3_nt: TGTGCCAGCAGCCGGGGACAGGTTCTTAACACCGGGGAGCTGTTTTTT

v_call: TRBV7-2
j_call: TRBJ2-2
d_call: TRBD2
clone_size: few
cdr3_aa: CASSLTNRLAPGELFF
cdr3_nt: TGTGCCAGCAGCTTAACAAACCGACTAGCTCCCGGGGAGCTGTTTTTT

v_call: TRBV27
j_call: TRBJ2-7
d_call: TRBD2
clone_size: once
cdr3_aa: CASSYLTSGIHEQYF
cdr3_nt: TGTGCCAGCAGTTACTTGACTAGCGGGATCCACGAGCAGTACTTC

v_call: TRBV4-3
j_call: TRBJ2-5
d_call: .
clone_size: .
cdr3_aa: CASSQDHGTGETQYF
cdr3_nt: TGCGCCAGCAGCCAAGACCACGGGACCGGGGAGACCCAGTACTTC

v_call: TRBV9
j_call: TRBJ2-7
d_call: .
clone_size: .
cdr3_aa: CASSPYPGRAYEQYF
cdr3_nt: TGTGCCAGCAGCCCATACCCCGGTAGGGCCTACGAGCAGTACTTC

v_call: TRBV9
j_call: TRBJ1-1
d_call: .
clone_size: .
cdr3_aa: CASSDGHRENTEAFF
cdr3_nt: TGTGCCAGCAGCGATGGCCACAGGGAGAACACTGAAGCTTTCTTT

v_call: TRBV4-1
j_call: TRBJ2-3
d_call: TRBD1
clone_size: few
cdr3_aa: CASSPGQGLTVGTQYF
cdr3_nt: TGCGCCAGCAGCCCGGGACAGGGCTTGACCGTGGGTACGCAGTATTTT

v_call: TRBV4-3
j_call: TRBJ1-1
d_call: .
clone_size: .
cdr3_aa: CASSLGAVNTEAFF
cdr3_nt: TGCGCCAGCAGCCTTGGGGCGGTGAACACTGAAGCTTTCTTT

v_call: TRBV27
j_call: TRBJ2-3
d_call: TRBD2
clone_size: .
cdr3_aa: CASSSSTSGRSPSADTQYF
cdr3_nt: TGTGCCAGCAGTTCATCGACTAGCGGGAGGTCGCCTAGTGCAGATACGCAGTATTTT

v_call: TRBV9
j_call: TRBJ1-2
d_call: .
clone_size: .
cdr3_aa: CASSVEAGEGANYGYTF
cdr3_nt: TGTGCCAGCAGCGTAGAGGCAGGGGAGGGGGCTAACTATGGCTACACCTTC

v_call: TRBV2
j_call: TRBJ2-4
d_call: TRBD1
clone_size: .
cdr3_aa: CASRTGYDKNIQYF
cdr3_nt: TGTGCCAGCAGGACAGGGTACGACAAAAACATTCAGTACTTC

v_call: TRBV29-1
j_call: TRBJ2-1
d_call: .
clone_size: .
cdr3_aa: CSVEPAGKYNEQFF
cdr3_nt: TGCAGCGTTGAACCCGCGGGCAAGTACAATGAGCAGTTCTTC

v_call: TRBV5-6
j_call: TRBJ1-1
d_call: .
clone_size: few
cdr3_aa: CASSLEANEAFF
cdr3_nt: TGTGCCAGCAGCTTGGAGGCGAATGAAGCTTTCTTT

v_call: TRBV2
j_call: TRBJ1-4
d_call: .
clone_size: .
cdr3_aa: CASAQGWLGATNEKLFF
cdr3_nt: TGTGCCAGCGCGCAGGGATGGCTGGGGGCAACTAATGAAAAACTGTTTTTT